This is a list of T cell receptor beta chains from one sample in a study of blood T cell repertoires in COVID-19. The table came from immunoSEQ multiplex PCR; TCRdb's copy has only in-frame clones and leaves some out. The sample has about 420,000 clones, 70% to 90% seen once; the top ten hold 0.7% to 1%. The sample was peripheral blood. Receptor source: a man between 18 and 29 years old with COVID-19, enrolled during active disease. Both conserved end residues are part of each CDR3. D genes are given only for firm matches. Some rows have no size entry. The others give once, few or many, or a class for an expanded clone.

TRBD1	.	TRBV6-5	TRBJ1-1	TGTGCCAGCAGTTTTTCCTCTACAGGGGAAACTGAAGCTTTCTTT	CASSFSSTGETEAFF
TRBD2	few	TRBV5-4	TRBJ2-5	TGTGCCAGCAGCTTGGGACTAGCGGGAGAGACCCAGTACTTC	CASSLGLAGETQYF
.	.	TRBV27	TRBJ1-1	TGTGCCAGTGGTTTTCCGGACACTGAAGCTTTCTTT	CASGFPDTEAFF
.	.	TRBV6-6	TRBJ1-1	TGTGCCAGCAGCCTCCCCGGGTTGGACACTGAAGCTTTCTTT	CASSLPGLDTEAFF
.	once	TRBV4-1	TRBJ2-3	TGCGCCAGCAGCCAAGGGCTCGTGGGGCTAAGCACAGATACGCAGTATTTT	CASSQGLVGLSTDTQYF
TRBD2	.	TRBV29-1	TRBJ2-5	TGCAGCGTTGAGGGGGGAGGGGACGAGACCCAGTACTTC	CSVEGGGDETQYF
.	.	TRBV7-9	TRBJ2-4	TGTGCCAGCAGTCCAAACGGGGATCTGCTAGCCAAAAACATTCAGTACTTC	CASSPNGDLLAKNIQYF
TRBD1	.	TRBV2	TRBJ1-6	TGTGCCAGCAGTGGAGCACAGGGGGCAGAGTCACCCCTCCACTTT	CASSGAQGAESPLHF
TRBD2	.	TRBV24-1	TRBJ2-2	TGTGCCACCAGTGGACTAGCAGCCGGGGAGCTGTTTTTT	CATSGLAAGELFF
TRBD1	.	TRBV10-2	TRBJ2-7	TGCGCCAGCAGAGGGACAGCTTCCTACGAGCAGTACTTC	CASRGTASYEQYF
TRBD1	.	TRBV6-5	TRBJ2-1	TGTGCCAGCAGCAGAGAGGGACAGGGATTTCTTGAGCAGTTCTTC	CASSREGQGFLEQFF
.	.	TRBV6-2/TRBV6-3	TRBJ1-1	TGTGCCAGCAGTTACGACAGGCGGGACACTGAAGCTTTCTTT	CASSYDRRDTEAFF
TRBD1	.	TRBV12-3/TRBV12-4	TRBJ1-5	TGTGCCAGCAGCCTGACAGGGTATCAGCCCCAGCATTTT	CASSLTGYQPQHF
TRBD2	.	TRBV2	TRBJ2-5	TGTGCCAGCAGTGAGCTAGCGGGGCCCCCCGGGGCCCAGTACTTC	CASSELAGPPGAQYF
TRBD2	.	TRBV19	TRBJ2-3	TGTGCCAGTAGTAACAGCGGGGGCACAGATACGCAGTATTTT	CASSNSGGTDTQYF
TRBD1	.	TRBV9	TRBJ1-3	TGTGCCAGCAGCTTCCTGCCGGGACAGAGCGGTCGAAACACCATATATTTT	CASSFLPGQSGRNTIYF
.	.	TRBV6-5	TRBJ1-5	TGTGCCAGCAGCCGGATGGGCGAACAGCCCCAGCATTTT	CASSRMGEQPQHF
.	once	TRBV5-1	TRBJ2-5	TGCGCCAGCAGCTTGTATCCAGGACGGGAGGAGACCCAGTACTTC	CASSLYPGREETQYF
TRBD1	.	TRBV5-4	TRBJ1-3	TGTGCCAGCAGCTGGGGACAGGGAACAGGAAACACCATATATTTT	CASSWGQGTGNTIYF
.	.	TRBV11-3	TRBJ2-1	TGTGCCAGCAGCGCGGCAGTTCTCAATGAGCAGTTCTTC	CASSAAVLNEQFF
TRBD2	.	TRBV11-2	TRBJ2-3	TGTGCCAGCAGCCCCGCCCGGGGCGGGGGGTCCACAGATACGCAGTATTTT	CASSPARGGGSTDTQYF
.	.	TRBV5-4	TRBJ2-7	TGTGCCAGCAGCCTTCTTCAGGGGAGGGACGAGCAGTACTTC	CASSLLQGRDEQYF
.	.	TRBV7-2	TRBJ2-7	TGTGCCAGCAGCAACCGACAGTCACACCACGAGCAGTACTTC	CASSNRQSHHEQYF
TRBD1	.	TRBV19	TRBJ1-1	TGTGCCAGTATCGCGGACAGGGGCCTCTCGAACACTGAAGCTTTCTTT	CASIADRGLSNTEAFF
.	.	TRBV12-3/TRBV12-4	TRBJ2-7	TGTGCCAGCAGTCCCCGCCCCCGGAGCGAGCAGTACTTC	CASSPRPRSEQYF
.	many	TRBV14	TRBJ1-2	TGTGCCAGCAGCCAAGATTCAAGGGGCACCACTGGCTACACCTTC	CASSQDSRGTTGYTF
TRBD1	.	TRBV2	TRBJ1-2	TGTGCCAGCAGTCCCGACAGGGCTTATGGCTACACCTTC	CASSPDRAYGYTF
.	once	TRBV5-4	TRBJ2-3	TGTGCCAGCAGGGTCGGTGAGGGGGCAGATACGCAGTATTTT	CASRVGEGADTQYF
TRBD2	.	TRBV7-6	TRBJ2-3	TGTGCCAGCAGCTTAGCGCCTAGCGGGACCTACACAGATACGCAGTATTTT	CASSLAPSGTYTDTQYF
.	few	TRBV19	TRBJ1-5	TGTGCCAGTAATAGAGGGCGCGCCGGAGATCAGCCCCAGCATTTT	CASNRGRAGDQPQHF
.	.	TRBV25-1	TRBJ1-1	TGTGCCAGCAGTGGTGCGTCTTACACTGAAGCTTTCTTT	CASSGASYTEAFF
TRBD2	.	TRBV7-8	TRBJ2-7	TGTGCCAGCAGCTTAGGGCTAGCGGGGGTCCTATACGAGCAGTACTTC	CASSLGLAGVLYEQYF
TRBD2	.	TRBV6-5	TRBJ2-1	TGTGCCAGCAGTTACCTAGCGGGAGGGGGGGAAGAGCAGTTCTTC	CASSYLAGGGEEQFF
TRBD1	.	TRBV25-1	TRBJ1-1	TGTGCCAGCAGTCCTCGGACAGGGGGCACTGAAGCTTTCTTT	CASSPRTGGTEAFF
TRBD2	.	TRBV19	TRBJ2-7	TGTGCCAGTAGTCCCGAACTAGCGGGAAACTCCTACGAGCAGTACTTC	CASSPELAGNSYEQYF
.	.	TRBV9	TRBJ2-1	TGTGCCAGCAGCGTAGAGGGACAAAAACACAATGAGCAGTTCTTC	CASSVEGQKHNEQFF
TRBD1	.	TRBV5-6	TRBJ2-7	TGTGCCAGCAGCTTTGGGACAGGGGTCTACGAGCAGTACTTC	CASSFGTGVYEQYF
.	.	TRBV21-1	TRBJ2-3	TGTGCCAGCAGGACACGGACAGGGGGCGATAGCACAGATACGCAGTATTTT	CASRTRTGGDSTDTQYF
TRBD1	.	TRBV7-7	TRBJ1-3	TGTGCCAGCAGACTCCGACAGGGGGCATCGAGGTTGGCTGGAAACACCATATATTTT	CASRLRQGASRLAGNTIYF
.	.	TRBV29-1	TRBJ2-2	TGCAGCGTTCGGGCGGGCCGAGACACCGGGGAGCTGTTTTTT	CSVRAGRDTGELFF
.	.	TRBV27	TRBJ2-7	TGTGCCAGCAGTTTTGGCCCAGACAGCTCAGGCTACGAGCAGTACTTC	CASSFGPDSSGYEQYF
TRBD2	.	TRBV19	TRBJ2-1	TGTGCCAGTAGTATCTGGGACTATGCTAACAATGAGCAGTTCTTC	CASSIWDYANNEQFF
TRBD2	once	TRBV19	TRBJ2-5	TGTGCCAGTAGTATCCGGGGGGGTCAAGAGACCCAGTACTTC	CASSIRGGQETQYF
TRBD2	.	TRBV2	TRBJ2-2	TGTGCCAGCAGTGAAGAGGGACTAGCTGCCGGGGAGCTGTTTTTT	CASSEEGLAAGELFF
.	.	TRBV6-5	TRBJ1-1	TGTGCCAGCAGTACCTACAGGGAAAATGAAGCTTTCTTT	CASSTYRENEAFF
.	.	TRBV11-3	TRBJ2-1	TGTGCCAGCAGCCCCGGACAGTTAGCCTACAATGAGCAGTTCTTC	CASSPGQLAYNEQFF
TRBD2	.	TRBV11-2	TRBJ2-3	TGTGCCAGCAGCTTGGGGGGGGGAACAGATACGCAGTATTTT	CASSLGGGTDTQYF
.	.	TRBV12-5	TRBJ2-3	TGTGCTAGTGGTTCCCACTACAAGGGGACAGATACGCAGTATTTT	CASGSHYKGTDTQYF